The 14 T cell receptor beta chains given below trace back to one sample, sequenced in a study of CD8 T cells in Susac syndrome. RNA was extracted with the RNeasy kit, and a quantity of roughly 0.5 to 1 ug was reverse transcribed using random hexamers. TCRdb processed the immunoSEQ multiplex PCR reads anew with MiXCR; each CDR3 protein has one entry. The table shows about 180,000 distinct CDR3 sequences, with roughly 96% occurring only once. Source material: CD8+ T cells from PBMCs. Receptor source: a human donor with multiple sclerosis.

The chain is built from TRBV11-1 and TRBJ2-5, with 12 bases matching TRBD2. The germline V gene has CDR1 SGHAT and CDR2 FQDESV (reference sequence). The CDR3 loop spans 20 amino acids. Trimming at V came to 4 bases and at J to 3 bases, leaving 18 bases not matched to a gene. DNA for the CDR3: TGTGCCAGCAGCTGGACTCGGGACAGGGGACTAGCGGGCTCCAAAGAGACCCAGTACTTC. It encodes CASSWTRDRGLAGSKETQYF.

The rearrangement joins TRBV6-5 to TRBJ1-1; D gene ambiguous. Trimming shortened V by 1 base and J by 1 base, and 4 bases separated the two germline ends. The CDR3 covers 13 residues. From germline, CDR1 is MNHEY and CDR2 SVGAGI. CDR3 in amino acids: CASSYWRNTEAFF. For the CDR3, the DNA is TGTGCCAGCAGTTACTGGAGGAACACTGAAGCTTTCTTT.

The rearrangement joins TRBV12-3 or TRBV12-4 to TRBJ2-1; 15 positions agree with TRBD2. This CDR3 region has 19 residues. V was clipped by 6 bases and J by 6 bases; unmatched bases: 15. In DNA, the CDR3 is TGTGCCAGCAGCTTTCCGACACCAGGGACTAGCGGGAGGCTCAATGAGCAGTTCTTC. The encoded protein is CASSFPTPGTSGRLNEQFF.

The chain is built from TRBV7-8 and TRBJ2-6; D tentatively fits TRBD1 or TRBD2 (5 bases each). The CDR3 runs to 20 residues. V dropped 8 bases and J dropped 0 bases, with 26 bases sitting between them. Germline-derived CDR1 and CDR2 are SGHVS and FQNEAQ. The CDR3 is CASLFRTGTTQTSGANVLTF. For the CDR3, the DNA is TGTGCCAGCCTCTTCAGGACCGGGACGACCCAGACCTCTGGGGCCAACGTCCTGACTTTC.

This clonotype was seen more than once but under ten times. In DNA, the CDR3 is TGTGCCAGCAGTTTTCGTCGATCAAAGGACAATGAGCAGTTCTTC. This codes for CASSFRRSKDNEQFF. V gene TRBV27 combines with J gene TRBJ2-1; D is ambiguous. Per the germline V gene, CDR1 is MNHEY and CDR2 is SMNVEV (reference sequence). V was pared by 3 bases and J by 5 bases, with 14 bases between. The length of the CDR3 is 15 residues.

This rearrangement joins TRBV28 to TRBJ2-1; 11 nucleotides line up with TRBD2. The V and J ends lost 7 bases and 3 bases, in that order; junction bases with no gene match: 5. Germline CDR1 and CDR2: MDHEN and SYDVKM. The length of the CDR3 is 15 residues. CDR3 sequence: CASKYGTSGYNEQFF. CDR3 coding DNA: TGTGCCAGCAAGTATGGGACTAGCGGCTACAATGAGCAGTTCTTC.

The rearrangement links TRBV9 to TRBJ2-1; no definite D call. Trimming shortened V by 0 bases and J by 4 bases, and 5 bases separated the two germline ends. CDR1 SGDLS and CDR2 YYNGEE come from the germline V gene. This CDR3 comprises 13 residues. DNA of the CDR3: TGTGCCAGCAGCGTAGGTGCGTACAATGAGCAGTTCTTC. The encoded protein is CASSVGAYNEQFF. Together with reference TRBV9 and TRBJ2-1, the CDR3 gives the full variable domain: DSGVTQTPKHLITATGQRVTLRCSPRSGDLSVYWYQQSLDQGLQFLIQYYNGEERAKGNILERFSAQQFPDLHSELNLSSLELGDSALYFCASSVGAYNEQFFGPGTRLTVL.

This clonotype has only a few counts. The gene calls are TRBV3-1 and TRBJ2-1; 9 nucleotides agree with TRBD2. CDR3 length: 16 amino acids. CDR1 and CDR2 from the germline V gene are LGHDT and YNNKEL (reference sequence). The trim removed 1 base at V and 9 bases at J, leaving 10 bases unmatched. The CDR3 nucleotides are TGTGCCAGCAGCCAAGGTATTAGCGGGAGAGGTAGTGAGCAGTTCTTC. It is translated as CASSQGISGRGSEQFF.

The V call is TRBV13, the J call TRBJ2-5, with no clear D. Germline V gene sequence: CDR1 PRHDT, CDR2 FYEKMQ (reference sequence). V was clipped by 2 bases and J by 5 bases, with 6 bases between them. There are 12 residues in the CDR3. DNA for the CDR3: TGTGCCAGCAGCTTAACCGGGGAGACCCAGTACTTC. This sequence encodes CASSLTGETQYF.

The chain carries TRBV28 and TRBJ2-1; 8 nucleotides agree with TRBD1. The CDR3 loop spans 17 amino acids. Germline loops: CDR1 MDHEN, CDR2 SYDVKM. The V and J ends lost 4 bases and 4 bases, in that order; junction bases with no gene match: 12. CDR3: CASSSKPGQEKYNEQFF. CDR3 nucleotide sequence: TGTGCCAGCAGTTCCAAGCCGGGACAGGAAAAGTACAATGAGCAGTTCTTC.

The gene calls are TRBV11-3 and TRBJ2-7; 8 bases are shared with TRBD2. J lost 2 bases, V lost 5 bases, and 5 bases had no gene match. Germline V gene sequence: CDR1 SGHNT, CDR2 YENEEA. CDR3 size: 14 residues. CDR3 nucleotide sequence: TGTGCCAGCAGCGGGCGGGGGGCCCCCTACGAGCAGTACTTC. Its translation is CASSGRGAPYEQYF.

The J gene is TRBJ2-7, the V gene TRBV20-1; a possible D gene is TRBD2 (6 bases). The V gene lost 6 bases and the J gene lost 0 bases, with 18 bases spanning the gap. The CDR3 totals 15 residues. Germline CDR1 reads DFQATT; CDR2 reads SNEGSKA (reference sequence). The CDR3, as DNA: TGCAGTGCAAGGGGTGGGACTGAAAACTCCTACGAGCAGTACTTC. Translation: CSARGGTENSYEQYF.

This chain joins TRBV6-1 and TRBJ2-1; a possible D gene is TRBD1 (6 bases). The CDR3 spans 18 residues. CDR1 is MNHNS, CDR2 SASEGT, per germline. V gave up 7 bases and J gave up 0 bases, with 22 bases separating them. Written as DNA, the CDR3 is TGTGCCAGCAATCCCAGGGGACCGATACAGCTCTCCTACAATGAGCAGTTCTTC. Translating it yields CASNPRGPIQLSYNEQFF.

This clonotype occurred a few times. Germline and junction disagree at one end, which may indicate a read error. This sequence joins TRBV5-1 and TRBJ1-1, with D perhaps matching TRBD1 (6 bases). CDR1 is SGHRS, CDR2 YFSETQ, per germline. The CDR3 length is 13 residues. The CDR3 nucleotides read TGTGCCAGCAGCCTCAGGGGAAACACTGAAGCTTTCTTT. This sequence encodes CASSLRGNTEAFF.